What follows are 4 T cell receptor beta chains derived from one specimen sequenced in a study of cytomegalovirus exposure and HLA in healthy donors. 60 Vbeta and 13 Jbeta primers were used in PCR. The protocol was immunoSEQ multiplex PCR, while the TCRdb copy is restricted to in-frame clones and leaves out a portion. The table lists roughly 170,000 clones, roughly 83% of them singletons. Sequences were obtained from PBMCs. The receptors derive from a man aged 25-45 years in good health and CMV-seronegative.

The chain links TRBV5-6 to TRBJ1-1; D gene uncertain. The V end lost 0 bases, the J end lost 4 bases, and 4 bases lay between the germline ends. Germline V gene lookup returns CDR1 SGHDT and CDR2 YYEEEE. There are 12 residues in the CDR3. DNA of the CDR3: TGTGCCAGCAGCTTGGCTTCCACTGAAGCTTTCTTT. This codes for CASSLASTEAFF.

In the case of this clone: One junction end does not reproduce the germline sequence, and a read error may be involved. CDR3 residues: CTSSNRGEIMYTQYF. The CDR3 DNA is TGTACCAGCAGTAACAGGGGAGAGATCATGTATACGCAGTATTTT. This sequence joins TRBV13 and TRBJ2-3, with 7 bases aligning to TRBD1. From germline, CDR1 is PRHDT and CDR2 FYEKMQ (reference sequence). The CDR3 spans 15 residues.

J is TRBJ1-1 and V is TRBV11-2; TRBD1 might be the D (5 bases). Germline V gives CDR1 SGHAT, CDR2 FQNNGV. Between the trimmed V and J ends, which lost 2 bases and 1 base, there was a span of 14 bases. CDR3 length: 16 residues. CDR3 residues: CASSLNGAASNTEAFF. CDR3 DNA: TGTGCCAGCAGCTTAAATGGGGCAGCATCGAACACTGAAGCTTTCTTT.

The chain uses TRBV15 and TRBJ1-2; D is undetermined. This CDR3 has 17 residues. Looked up from germline, CDR1 is LNHNV and CDR2 is YYDKDF (reference sequence). The V gene lost 0 bases and the J gene lost 2 bases, with 16 bases spanning the gap. CDR3 nucleotides: TGTGCCACCAGCAGAGATATCGGGGTGGTACTAAACTATGGCTACACCTTC. It translates to CATSRDIGVVLNYGYTF.